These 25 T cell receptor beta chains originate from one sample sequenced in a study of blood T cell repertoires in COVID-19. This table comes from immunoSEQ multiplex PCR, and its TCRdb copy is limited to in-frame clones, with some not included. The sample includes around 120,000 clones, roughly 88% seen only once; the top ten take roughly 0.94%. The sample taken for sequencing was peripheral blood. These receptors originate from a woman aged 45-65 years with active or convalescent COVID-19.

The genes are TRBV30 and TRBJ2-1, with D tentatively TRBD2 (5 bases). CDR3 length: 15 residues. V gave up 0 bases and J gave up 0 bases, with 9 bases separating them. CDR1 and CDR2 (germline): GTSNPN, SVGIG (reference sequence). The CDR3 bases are TGTGCCTGGAGTGTCCCCAGCGGCTCCTACAATGAGCAGTTCTTC. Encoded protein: CAWSVPSGSYNEQFF. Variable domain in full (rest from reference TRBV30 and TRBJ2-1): SQTIHQWPATLVQPVGSPLSLECTVEGTSNPNLYWYRQAAGRGLQLLFYSVGIGQISSEVPQNLSASRPQDRQFILSSKKLLLSDSGFYLCAWSVPSGSYNEQFFGPGTRLTVL.

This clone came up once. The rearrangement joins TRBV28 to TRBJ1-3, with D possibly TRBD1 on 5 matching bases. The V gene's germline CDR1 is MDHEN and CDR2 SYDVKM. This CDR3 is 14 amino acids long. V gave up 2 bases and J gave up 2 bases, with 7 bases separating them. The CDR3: CASSLGGTGNTIYF. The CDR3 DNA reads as TGTGCCAGCAGTTTAGGGGGGACTGGAAACACCATATATTTT.

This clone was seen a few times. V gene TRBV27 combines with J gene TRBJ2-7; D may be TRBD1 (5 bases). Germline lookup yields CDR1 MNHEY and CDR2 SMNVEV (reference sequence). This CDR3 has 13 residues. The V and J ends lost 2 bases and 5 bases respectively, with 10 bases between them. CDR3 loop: CASSLSRVNEQYF. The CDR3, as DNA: TGTGCCAGCAGTTTAAGCAGGGTTAACGAGCAGTACTTC.

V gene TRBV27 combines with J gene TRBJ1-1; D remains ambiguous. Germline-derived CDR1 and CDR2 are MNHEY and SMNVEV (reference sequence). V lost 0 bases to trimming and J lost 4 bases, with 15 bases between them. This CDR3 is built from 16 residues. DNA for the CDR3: TGTGCCAGCAGTTTATCTCGGGGAGCTTTGGGCACTGAAGCTTTCTTT. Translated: CASSLSRGALGTEAFF.

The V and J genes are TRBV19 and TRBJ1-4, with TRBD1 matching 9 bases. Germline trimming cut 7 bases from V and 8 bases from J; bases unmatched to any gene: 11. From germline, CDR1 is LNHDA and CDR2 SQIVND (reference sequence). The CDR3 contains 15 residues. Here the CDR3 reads CASKEIGDRVEKLFF. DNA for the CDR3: TGTGCCAGTAAAGAGATCGGGGACAGGGTGGAAAAACTGTTTTTT. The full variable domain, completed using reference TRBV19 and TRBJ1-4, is DGGITQSPKYLFRKEGQNVTLSCEQNLNHDAMYWYRQDPGQGLRLIYYSQIVNDFQKGDIAEGYSVSREKKESFPLTVTSAQKNPTAFYLCASKEIGDRVEKLFFGSGTQLSVL.

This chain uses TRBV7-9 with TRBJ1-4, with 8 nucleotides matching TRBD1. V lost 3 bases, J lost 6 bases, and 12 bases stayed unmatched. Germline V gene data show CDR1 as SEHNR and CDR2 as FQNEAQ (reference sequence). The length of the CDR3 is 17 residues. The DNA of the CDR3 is TGTGCCAGCAGCTTGGGACAGGCCTCGGACCGCCATGAAAAACTGTTTTTT. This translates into CASSLGQASDRHEKLFF.

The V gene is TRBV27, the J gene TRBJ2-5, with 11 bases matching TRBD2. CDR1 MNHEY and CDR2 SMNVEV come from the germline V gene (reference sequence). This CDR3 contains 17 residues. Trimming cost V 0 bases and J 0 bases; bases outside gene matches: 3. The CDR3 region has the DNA TGTGCCAGCAGTTTATCCCCTAGCGGGAGGTACCAAGAGACCCAGTACTTC. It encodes CASSLSPSGRYQETQYF.

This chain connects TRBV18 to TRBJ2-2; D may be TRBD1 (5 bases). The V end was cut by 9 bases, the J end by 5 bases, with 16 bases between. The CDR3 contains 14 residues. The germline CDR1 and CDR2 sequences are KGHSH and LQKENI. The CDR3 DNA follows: TGTGCCAGTTTCACATCAGGGATTACCGGGGAGCTGTTTTTT. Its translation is CASFTSGITGELFF.

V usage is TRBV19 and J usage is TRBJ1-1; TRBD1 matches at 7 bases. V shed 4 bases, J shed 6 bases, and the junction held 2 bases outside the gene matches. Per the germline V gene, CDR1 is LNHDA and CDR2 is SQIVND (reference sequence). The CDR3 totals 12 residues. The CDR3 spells CASSNTGAEAFF. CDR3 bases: TGTGCCAGTAGTAACACAGGGGCTGAAGCTTTCTTT.

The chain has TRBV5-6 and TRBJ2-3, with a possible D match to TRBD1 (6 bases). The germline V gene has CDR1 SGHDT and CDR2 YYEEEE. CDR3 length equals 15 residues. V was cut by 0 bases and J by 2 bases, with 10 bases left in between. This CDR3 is CASSLVRGDTDTQYF. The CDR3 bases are TGTGCCAGCAGCTTGGTCAGGGGCGACACAGATACGCAGTATTTT.

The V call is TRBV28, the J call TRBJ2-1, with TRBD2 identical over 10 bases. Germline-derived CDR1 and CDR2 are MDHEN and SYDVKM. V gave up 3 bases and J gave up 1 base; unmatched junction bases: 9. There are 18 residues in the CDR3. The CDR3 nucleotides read TGTGCCAGCAGTTTCCCGACAGCGGGAGGGCCTTCCTACAATGAGCAGTTCTTC. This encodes CASSFPTAGGPSYNEQFF.

CDR3 sequence reads: CASSRRQGAGNSPLHF. CDR3 coding DNA: TGTGCCAGCAGCCGCCGACAGGGGGCAGGGAATTCACCCCTCCACTTT. This chain uses TRBV27 with TRBJ1-6, with 10 bases aligning to TRBD1. V was clipped by 6 bases and J by 7 bases; unmatched bases: 9. The germline CDR1 and CDR2 sequences are MNHEY and SMNVEV (reference sequence). CDR3 length: 16 amino acids.

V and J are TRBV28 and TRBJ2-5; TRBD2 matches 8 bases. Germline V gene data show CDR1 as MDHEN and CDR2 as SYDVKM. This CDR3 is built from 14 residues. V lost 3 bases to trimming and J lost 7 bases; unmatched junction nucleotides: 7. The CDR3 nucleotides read TGTGCCAGCAGTTTCCCGGCCCGGGGGGGGACCCAGTACTTC. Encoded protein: CASSFPARGGTQYF.

CDR3 sequence reads: CATSDSIAGGGTDTQYF. CDR3 bases: TGTGCCACCAGTGACTCTATAGCGGGAGGGGGCACAGATACGCAGTATTTT. The chain recombines TRBV24-1 with TRBJ2-3; TRBD2 agrees at 11 bases. J was trimmed by 1 base and V by 4 bases; bases with no gene match: 6. Germline loops: CDR1 KGHDR, CDR2 SFDVKD. This CDR3 comprises 17 residues.

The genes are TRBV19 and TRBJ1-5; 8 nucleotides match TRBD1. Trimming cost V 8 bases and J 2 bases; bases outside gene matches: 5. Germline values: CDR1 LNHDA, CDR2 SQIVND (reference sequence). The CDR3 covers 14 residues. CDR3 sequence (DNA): TGTGCCAGTGCAACAGGGGGAGGCAATCAGCCCCAGCATTTT. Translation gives CASATGGGNQPQHF.

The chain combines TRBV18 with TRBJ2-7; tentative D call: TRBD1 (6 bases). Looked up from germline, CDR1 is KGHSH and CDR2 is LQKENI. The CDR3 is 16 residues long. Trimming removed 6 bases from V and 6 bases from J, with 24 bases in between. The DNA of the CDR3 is TGTGCCAGCTCCCACACGGGTGCAGGGGCTACCTTCGAGCAGTACTTC. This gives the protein CASSHTGAGATFEQYF.

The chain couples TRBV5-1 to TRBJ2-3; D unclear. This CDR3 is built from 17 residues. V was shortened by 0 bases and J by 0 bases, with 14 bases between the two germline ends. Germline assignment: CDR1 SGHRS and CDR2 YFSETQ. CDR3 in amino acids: CASSLAEWWLSTDTQYF. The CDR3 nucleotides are TGCGCCAGCAGCTTGGCAGAATGGTGGTTAAGCACAGATACGCAGTATTTT.

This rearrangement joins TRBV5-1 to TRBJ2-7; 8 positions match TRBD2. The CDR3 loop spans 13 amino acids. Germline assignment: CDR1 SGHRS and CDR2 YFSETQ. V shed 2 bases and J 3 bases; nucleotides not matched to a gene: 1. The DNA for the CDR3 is TGCGCCAGCAGCTTACGGGAGGGCTACGAGCAGTACTTC. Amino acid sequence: CASSLREGYEQYF.

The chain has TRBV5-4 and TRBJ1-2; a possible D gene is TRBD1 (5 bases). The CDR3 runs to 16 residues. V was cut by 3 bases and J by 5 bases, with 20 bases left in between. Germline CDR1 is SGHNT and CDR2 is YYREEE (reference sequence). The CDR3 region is CASSSISLQGHYGYTF. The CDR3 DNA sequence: TGTGCCAGCAGCTCGATTAGTCTTCAGGGCCATTATGGCTACACCTTC.

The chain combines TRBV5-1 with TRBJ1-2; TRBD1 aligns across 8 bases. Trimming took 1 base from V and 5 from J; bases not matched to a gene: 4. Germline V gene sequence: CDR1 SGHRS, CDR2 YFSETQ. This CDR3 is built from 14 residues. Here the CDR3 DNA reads TGCGCCAGCAGCTTGAGTGGGACAGGATATGGCTACACCTTC. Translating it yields CASSLSGTGYGYTF.

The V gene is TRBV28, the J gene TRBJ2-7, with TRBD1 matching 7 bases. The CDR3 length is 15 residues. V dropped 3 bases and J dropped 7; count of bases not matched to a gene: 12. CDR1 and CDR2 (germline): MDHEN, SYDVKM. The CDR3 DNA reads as TGTGCCAGCAGTTTTGGACAGGTTCATACTTGGGAGCAGTACTTC. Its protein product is CASSFGQVHTWEQYF.

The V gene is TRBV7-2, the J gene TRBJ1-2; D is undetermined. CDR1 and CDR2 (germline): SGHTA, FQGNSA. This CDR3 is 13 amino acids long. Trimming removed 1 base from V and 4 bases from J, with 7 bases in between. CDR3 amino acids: CASSLGPIYGYTF. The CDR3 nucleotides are TGTGCCAGCAGCTTAGGGCCGATCTATGGCTACACCTTC.

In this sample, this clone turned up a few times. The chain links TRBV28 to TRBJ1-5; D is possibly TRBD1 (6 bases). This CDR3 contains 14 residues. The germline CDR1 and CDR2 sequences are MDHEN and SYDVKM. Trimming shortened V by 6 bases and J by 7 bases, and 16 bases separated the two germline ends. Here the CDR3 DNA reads TGTGCCAGCAGACCCACAGGGTCGAGGCAGCCCCAGCATTTT. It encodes CASRPTGSRQPQHF.

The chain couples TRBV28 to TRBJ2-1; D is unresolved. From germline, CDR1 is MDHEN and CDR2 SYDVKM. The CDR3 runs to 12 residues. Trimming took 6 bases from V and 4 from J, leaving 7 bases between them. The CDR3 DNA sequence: TGTGCCAGCAGCCTCCGTTACAATGAGCAGTTCTTC. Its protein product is CASSLRYNEQFF.

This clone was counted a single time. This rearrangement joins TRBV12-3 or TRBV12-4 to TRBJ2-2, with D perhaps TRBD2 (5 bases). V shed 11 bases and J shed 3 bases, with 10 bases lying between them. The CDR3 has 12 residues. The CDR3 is CAGGGDTGELFF. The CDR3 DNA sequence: TGTGCCGGAGGTGGTGACACCGGGGAGCTGTTTTTT.